These 24 T cell receptor beta chains were sequenced from one sample in a study of identical twins. From the 5' RACE reads, TCRdb called clonotypes with MiXCR, one entry per CDR3 protein. The data show 600,000 to 850,000 distinct CDR3 sequences, with roughly 18% seen just once and roughly 13% held by the top ten. These same data were also listed under a study on T cells expressing NK-cell markers.

The sequencing sample was made of PBMCs. These receptors originate from a woman aged 18-29 years in good health.

This clonotype has a handful of counts. The V gene is TRBV25-1, the J gene TRBJ2-7; D unclear. This CDR3 region has 13 residues. Deletions cut 2 bases from V and 2 bases from J, with 7 bases between. The germline gives CDR1 MGHDK, CDR2 SYGVNS. CDR3 residues: CASSEIGTYEQYF. CDR3 nucleotide sequence: TGTGCCAGCAGTGAAATAGGCACCTACGAGCAGTACTTC.

This chain uses TRBV10-1 with TRBJ2-2; D is uncertain. Per the germline V gene, CDR1 is WNHNN and CDR2 is SYGVQD (reference sequence). Trimming cost V 3 bases and J 5 bases, with 10 bases left between them. The CDR3 runs to 14 residues. The CDR3 here is CASSDGSATGELFF. The DNA of the CDR3 is TGCGCCAGCAGTGATGGATCCGCGACCGGGGAGCTGTTTTTT.

This clonotype came up a few times. The chain joins TRBV7-8 to TRBJ2-5; no clear D. With 2 bases removed from V and 0 bases from J, the gap between germline ends came to 7 bases. This CDR3 comprises 14 residues. The germline gives CDR1 SGHVS, CDR2 FQNEAQ. CDR3: CASSLRYYQETQYF. The DNA for the CDR3 is TGTGCCAGCAGCTTACGATACTACCAAGAGACCCAGTACTTC.

This clonotype was observed a few times. V gene TRBV6-6 combines with J gene TRBJ1-1; unclear D gene. The V and J ends lost 6 bases and 3 bases respectively, with 8 bases between them. The CDR3 extends over 12 amino acids. Germline V gene lookup returns CDR1 MNHNY and CDR2 SVGAGI (reference sequence). CDR3 DNA sequence: TGTGCCAGCAGGGGGTGGGACACTGAAGCTTTCTTT. This gives the protein CASRGWDTEAFF.

This clonotype was picked up a small number of times. The chain recombines TRBV20-1 with TRBJ2-7, with 7 bases matching TRBD1. There are 14 residues in the CDR3. Germline V gives CDR1 DFQATT, CDR2 SNEGSKA (reference sequence). J gave up 4 bases and V 3 bases, and 9 bases lay outside the gene matches. CDR3 DNA: TGCAGTGCTAGCCACGGTAGGGGGCCTTACGAGCAGTACTTC. Translated, it gives CSASHGRGPYEQYF.

This clonotype was detected many times. J is TRBJ2-7 and V is TRBV20-1, with D unclear. The CDR3 spans 12 residues. Germline V lookup: CDR1 DFQATT, CDR2 SNEGSKA (reference sequence). V was trimmed by 2 bases and J by 3 bases, leaving 8 bases between them. CDR3: CSARKLSYEQYF. CDR3 bases: TGCAGTGCTAGAAAGTTGAGCTACGAGCAGTACTTC.

This rearrangement joins TRBV20-1 to TRBJ2-6, with TRBD1 matching over 8 bases. V trimming: 0 bases; J trimming: 1 base; junction bases outside the gene matches: 8. The CDR3 contains 18 residues. The germline gives CDR1 DFQATT, CDR2 SNEGSKA (reference sequence). The CDR3 loop is CSARDLSRQGSGANVLTF. The CDR3 nucleotides read TGCAGTGCTAGAGACCTATCGAGACAGGGGTCTGGGGCCAACGTCCTGACTTTC.

Here the CDR3 reads CASSFNGNGDYEQYF. The CDR3 DNA reads as TGTGCCAGCAGTTTCAATGGCAACGGAGACTACGAGCAGTACTTC. The chain couples TRBV12-3 or TRBV12-4 to TRBJ2-7; D not certain. V lost 3 bases and J 3 bases, leaving 15 bases between the germline ends. The CDR3 is 15 residues long.

Only a few counts were recorded for this clonotype. The chain links TRBV7-2 to TRBJ1-2; a possible D gene is TRBD1 (6 bases). From germline, CDR1 is SGHTA and CDR2 FQGNSA. Trimming stripped 2 bases from V and 4 bases from J, with 14 bases between. This CDR3 contains 15 residues. CDR3 coding DNA: TGTGCCAGCAGCTTAACGATCAGGGGATCCTATGGCTACACCTTC. Amino acid sequence: CASSLTIRGSYGYTF.

The chain is built from TRBV6-1 and TRBJ1-6; a possible D gene is TRBD1 (5 bases). Between the trimmed V and J ends, which lost 6 bases and 12 bases, there was a span of 21 bases. CDR1 and CDR2 from the germline V gene are MNHNS and SASEGT. CDR3 length: 15 residues. CDR3 region: CASRNGPQGWEPLHF. As DNA, the CDR3 is TGTGCCAGCAGGAACGGGCCCCAGGGCTGGGAACCCCTCCACTTT.

This clonotype was seen more than once but under ten times. The rearrangement uses TRBV5-1 and TRBJ2-3; 9 bases agree with TRBD1. The CDR3 loop spans 16 amino acids. V gave up 0 bases and J gave up 4 bases; unmatched junction bases: 6. CDR1 SGHRS and CDR2 YFSETQ come from the germline V gene. The CDR3: CASSLGGTGIADTQYF. The CDR3 DNA sequence: TGCGCCAGCAGCTTGGGGGGGACAGGGATCGCAGATACGCAGTATTTT.

A single count supports this clonotype. This rearrangement joins TRBV6-5 to TRBJ2-1; D gene unclear. The V and J ends lost 4 bases and 4 bases respectively, with 14 bases between them. Germline V CDR1 and CDR2: MNHEY, SVGAGI. This CDR3 is 15 amino acids long. The CDR3, as DNA: TGTGCCAGCAGTTTTTATTCCATAAATTACAATGAGCAGTTCTTC. It codes for CASSFYSINYNEQFF.

This clonotype has only a few counts. The genes are TRBV29-1 and TRBJ1-4; 12 bases are a match to TRBD1. The V segment lost 7 bases and the J segment 8 bases; nucleotides outside the gene matches: 2. The CDR3 is 12 amino acids. Germline CDR1 is SQVTM and CDR2 is ANQGSEA. CDR3 region: CSAGQGAEKLFF. In DNA, the CDR3 is TGCAGCGCGGGACAGGGGGCGGAAAAACTGTTTTTT. Combining the CDR3 with reference TRBV29-1 and TRBJ1-4 gives the whole variable domain SAVISQKPSRDICQRGTSLTIQCQVDSQVTMMFWYRQQPGQSLTLIATANQGSEATYESGFVIDKFPISRPNLTFSTLTVSNMSPEDSSIYLCSAGQGAEKLFFGSGTQLSVL.

The sample holds one count of this clonotype. The CDR3 bases are TGTGCCAGCAGCGTAGACCAGGGAAGCACAGATACGCAGTATTTT. Translated: CASSVDQGSTDTQYF. The chain links TRBV9 to TRBJ2-3, with a tentative D call TRBD1 (5 bases). CDR1 is SGDLS and CDR2 is YYNGEE in the germline V gene. CDR3 length: 15 amino acids. Deletions cut 0 bases from V and 0 bases from J, with 8 bases between.

This clonotype was recorded a few times. The genes are TRBV5-1 and TRBJ1-4, with D possibly matching TRBD1 (6 bases). The germline gives CDR1 SGHRS, CDR2 YFSETQ. The CDR3 has 13 amino acids. Trimming left V 5 bases short and J 5 bases short, with 10 bases between. CDR3 in amino acids: CASRDSENEKLFF. The CDR3 coding sequence is TGCGCCAGCAGGGACAGCGAGAATGAAAAACTGTTTTTT.

This chain connects TRBV12-3 or TRBV12-4 to TRBJ2-7, with D possibly TRBD2 on 5 matching bases. Trimming removed 2 bases from V and 2 bases from J, with 13 bases in between. The CDR3 extends over 15 amino acids. In DNA form, the CDR3 reads TGTGCCAGCAGTTTAAAGGTGGAGGCCCCCTACGAGCAGTACTTC. Its translation: CASSLKVEAPYEQYF.

V usage is TRBV6-1 and J usage is TRBJ2-2; TRBD2 aligns across 7 bases. The CDR3 is 16 residues long. V shed 6 bases and J 6 bases; nucleotides not matched to a gene: 13. In germline, CDR1 is MNHNS, CDR2 SASEGT. CDR3 nucleotides: TGTGCCAGCAGCCACCCCCCGGGGGAGGGAGCCGGGGAGCTGTTTTTT. Translating gives CASSHPPGEGAGELFF.

This clonotype has a handful of counts. The chain couples TRBV20-1 to TRBJ2-7, with TRBD2 matching over 10 bases. In germline, CDR1 is DFQATT, CDR2 SNEGSKA (reference sequence). Trimming took 4 bases from V and 2 from J; bases not matched to a gene: 11. The CDR3 totals 16 residues. CDR3 loop: CSATSSRTSGTYEQYF. CDR3 bases: TGCAGTGCTACAAGCTCCCGGACTAGCGGAACCTACGAGCAGTACTTC.

In its sample, this clonotype was seen a few times. The chain couples TRBV9 to TRBJ2-7, with D unclear. V shed 0 bases and J shed 0 bases, with 16 bases lying between them. The V gene's germline CDR1 is SGDLS and CDR2 YYNGEE. The CDR3 extends over 17 amino acids. The CDR3 DNA follows: TGTGCCAGCAGCGTAGGTTCTTCCGGAACCAACTCCTACGAGCAGTACTTC. Translating gives CASSVGSSGTNSYEQYF.

The CDR3 DNA reads as TGCAGTGCGGGGGGACAGGGTCGCGCAGATACGCAGTATTTT. Translation: CSAGGQGRADTQYF. The rearrangement joins TRBV20-1 to TRBJ2-3, with 9 positions matching TRBD1. The trim removed 6 bases at V and 4 bases at J, leaving 8 bases unmatched. CDR1 DFQATT and CDR2 SNEGSKA come from the germline V gene (reference sequence). The CDR3 loop spans 14 amino acids.

There are a few counts of this clonotype. The chain is built from TRBV12-3 or TRBV12-4 and TRBJ1-2; TRBD1 agrees at 8 bases. CDR3 length: 15 residues. Trimming cost V 4 bases and J 4 bases; bases outside gene matches: 8. As DNA, the CDR3 is TGTGCCAGCAGTTCCACGGACAGGGAGACCTATGGCTACACCTTC. Translated, it gives CASSSTDRETYGYTF.

The chain uses TRBV20-1 and TRBJ2-7; 7 bases fit TRBD1. J was trimmed by 3 bases and V by 4 bases; bases with no gene match: 9. Germline CDR1 and CDR2: DFQATT and SNEGSKA (reference sequence). There are 14 residues in the CDR3. CDR3 in amino acids: CSAKRRTGDYEQYF. The CDR3, as DNA: TGCAGTGCTAAACGTCGGACAGGTGACTACGAGCAGTACTTC.

The chain joins TRBV20-1 to TRBJ2-3; D is undetermined. CDR3 length equals 13 residues. Per germline, CDR1 DFQATT and CDR2 SNEGSKA (reference sequence). Trimming pared 2 bases from V and 4 bases from J, leaving 10 bases between. CDR3 in amino acids: CSARWAAADTQYF. CDR3 sequence (DNA): TGCAGTGCTAGATGGGCGGCGGCAGATACGCAGTATTTT.

This sequence joins TRBV20-1 and TRBJ2-7; D is unresolved. This CDR3 contains 12 residues. CDR1 and CDR2 from the germline V gene are DFQATT and SNEGSKA (reference sequence). V shed 3 bases and J shed 4 bases, with 10 bases lying between them. CDR3 sequence (DNA): TGCAGTGCTAGCGATAGAACTTACGAGCAGTACTTC. It is translated as CSASDRTYEQYF.